This T cell receptor beta chain stems from a study of OX40 agonist ivuxolimab in advanced cancers. The wider study: Among those treated, three patients had partial responses, one with hepatocellular carcinoma and two with cutaneous melanoma.

Profiled with immunoSEQ multiplex PCR; TCRdb holds only in-frame clones, not every one. The profile shows 53,000 or so clones, over 85% of them singletons. Deletions cut 5 bases from V and 4 bases from J, with 11 bases between. CDR1 is GTSNPN, CDR2 SVGIG, per germline (reference sequence). The CDR3 runs 13 residues. This chain links TRBV30 with TRBJ2-2; no clear D gene. This sequence originates from an adult with an advanced solid tumor such as melanoma, head and neck, liver or kidney cancer. The sequencing used CD4+ or CD8+ T cells sorted from blood, collected in a trial of the OX40 agonist ivuxolimab. DNA for the CDR3: TGTGCCTGGGTGGGTTCGGCCACCGGGGAGCTGTTTTTT. Its protein is CAWVGSATGELFF.